This T cell receptor beta chain originates from a study of T cells after yellow fever vaccination. Study observations and caveats: Although most clonotypes did not, a small share appeared in both CD4 and CD8 compartments.

This clonotype was seen only a few times. The antigen is not known. TCRdb called the 5' RACE reads again in MiXCR, with one record for every CDR3 protein. The sample yields some 500,000 distinct CDR3 sequences, about 14% seen once. This TCR was sampled from a man in his thirties or forties who received the YFV17D yellow fever vaccine. The specimen comprised PBMCs, sampled on the day of the yellow fever booster vaccination.

The DNA of the CDR3 is TGTGCCAGCAGCCGTTCTAGCGGGAGAGGTAATGAGCAGTTCTTC. As protein: CASSRSSGRGNEQFF. V usage is TRBV3-1 and J usage is TRBJ2-1; 10 nucleotides match TRBD2. Germline V gives CDR1 LGHDT, CDR2 YNNKEL (reference sequence). V lost 4 bases to trimming and J lost 7 bases; unmatched junction nucleotides: 7. The CDR3 loop spans 15 amino acids.